This T cell receptor beta chain was obtained from a study of blood T cell repertoires in COVID-19. Some clones are missing from TCRdb's copy, which holds only in-frame ones; the method was immunoSEQ multiplex PCR. The sample lists about 150,000 clones, roughly 83% occurring once. CDR1 and CDR2 from the germline V gene are SQVTM and ANQGSEA. The V gene lost 3 bases and the J gene lost 7 bases, with 9 bases spanning the gap. The CDR3 runs 11 residues. This chain connects TRBV29-1 to TRBJ1-2; possibly TRBD1 for D (5 bases). Sample: peripheral blood. This clonotype originated in a woman aged 60 to 75 with COVID-19, enrolled during active disease. CDR3 protein: CSVDRASGYTF. CDR3 sequence (DNA): TGCAGCGTTGACAGGGCCTCTGGCTACACCTTC.